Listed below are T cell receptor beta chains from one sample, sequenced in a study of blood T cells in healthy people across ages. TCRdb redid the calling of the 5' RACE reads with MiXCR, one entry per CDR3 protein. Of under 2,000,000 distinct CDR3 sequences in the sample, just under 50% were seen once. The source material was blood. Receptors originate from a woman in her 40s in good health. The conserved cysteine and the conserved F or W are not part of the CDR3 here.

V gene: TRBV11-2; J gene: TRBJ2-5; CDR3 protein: ASSLDYGRLAGGETQY
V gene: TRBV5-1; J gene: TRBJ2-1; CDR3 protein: ASSVDRDYNEQF
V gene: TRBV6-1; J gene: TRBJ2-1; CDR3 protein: ASILSSYNEQF
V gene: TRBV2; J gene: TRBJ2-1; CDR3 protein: ASSGNPNNEQF
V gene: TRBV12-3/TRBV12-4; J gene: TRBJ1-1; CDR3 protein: ASRTIRTGRDTEAF
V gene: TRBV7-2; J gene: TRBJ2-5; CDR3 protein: VSSFLGTSGSETQY
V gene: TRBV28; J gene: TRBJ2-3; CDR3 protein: ASSGQY
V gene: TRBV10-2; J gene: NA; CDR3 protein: ASSEVGRDEQY
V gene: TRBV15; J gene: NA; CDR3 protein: ATSRNLILAEETQY
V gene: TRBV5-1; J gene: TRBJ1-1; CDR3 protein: ASSWERNTEAF
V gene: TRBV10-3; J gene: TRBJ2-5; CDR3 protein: AISEPALPGPGETQY
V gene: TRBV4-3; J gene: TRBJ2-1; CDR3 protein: ASSQGIPTGGYDEQF
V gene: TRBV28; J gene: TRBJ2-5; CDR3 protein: ASHGRGVETQY
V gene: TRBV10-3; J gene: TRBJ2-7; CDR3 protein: AIRSKTERNEQY
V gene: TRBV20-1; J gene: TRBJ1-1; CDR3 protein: SPQEGAITEAF
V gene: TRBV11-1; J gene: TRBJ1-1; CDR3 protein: ASSLLRTTEAF
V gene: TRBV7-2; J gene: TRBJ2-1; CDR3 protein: ASSLGPSSGVGYNEQF
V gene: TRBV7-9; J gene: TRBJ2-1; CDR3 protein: ASSISRQGNEQF
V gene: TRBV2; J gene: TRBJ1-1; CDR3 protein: ASSVEPRNTEAF
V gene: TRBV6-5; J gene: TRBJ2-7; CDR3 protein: ASSRLRDRVYEQY
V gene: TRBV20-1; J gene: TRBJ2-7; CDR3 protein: SARSGTGYVEQY
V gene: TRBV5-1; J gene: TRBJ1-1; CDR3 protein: ASRIQDTNTEAF
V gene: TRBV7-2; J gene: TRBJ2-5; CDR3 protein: ASSLGLLGQFQETQY
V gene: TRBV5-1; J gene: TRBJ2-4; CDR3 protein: ASSPNTGAMNIQY
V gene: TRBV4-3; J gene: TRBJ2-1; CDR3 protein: ASSQDPSGGHNEQF
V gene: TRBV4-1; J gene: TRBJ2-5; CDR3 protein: ASSQDLWESNQETQY
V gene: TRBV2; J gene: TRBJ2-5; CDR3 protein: ASSEVAQIQETQY
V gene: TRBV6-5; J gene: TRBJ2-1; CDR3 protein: ASKRSYNEQF
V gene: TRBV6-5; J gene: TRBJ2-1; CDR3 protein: ASSPSGTGGTGEQF
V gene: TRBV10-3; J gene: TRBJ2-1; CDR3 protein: AISESRKTHRPYNEQF
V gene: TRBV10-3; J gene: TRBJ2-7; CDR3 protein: AISEAPAGGSSEQY
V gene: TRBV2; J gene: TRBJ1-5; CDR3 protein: ASSTNRANQPQH
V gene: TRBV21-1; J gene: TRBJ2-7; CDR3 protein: ASSKVARTGDGNEQY
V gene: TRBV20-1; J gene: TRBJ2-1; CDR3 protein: SARPINFHYNEQF
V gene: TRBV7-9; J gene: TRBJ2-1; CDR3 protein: ASTSGNNEQF
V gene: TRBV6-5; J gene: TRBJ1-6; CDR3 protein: ASSYAAASPLH
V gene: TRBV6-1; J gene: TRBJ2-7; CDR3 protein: ASSDPAGTTYEQY
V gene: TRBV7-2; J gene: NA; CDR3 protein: ASSRAGTGRTLNIQY
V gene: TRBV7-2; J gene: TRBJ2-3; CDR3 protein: ASSLTQWTSGGQDTQY
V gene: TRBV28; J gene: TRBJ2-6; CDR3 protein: ASSWDRRSSGANVLT
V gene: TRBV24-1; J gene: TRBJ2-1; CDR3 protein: ATSDFRHSGYNEQF
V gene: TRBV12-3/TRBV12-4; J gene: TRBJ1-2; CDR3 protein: ASSQLTNYGYT
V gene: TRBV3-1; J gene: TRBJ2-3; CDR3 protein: ASRSERQGSTDTQY
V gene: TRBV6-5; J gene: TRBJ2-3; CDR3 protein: ASSYSSPTDTQY
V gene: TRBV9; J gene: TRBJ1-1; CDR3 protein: ASSVAGGAGNTEAF
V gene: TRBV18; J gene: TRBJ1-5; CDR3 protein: ASSTRQLNQPQH
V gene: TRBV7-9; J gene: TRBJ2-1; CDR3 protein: ASSFRQGVDNEQF
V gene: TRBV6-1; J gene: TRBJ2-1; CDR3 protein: ASSWPLIGPNEQF
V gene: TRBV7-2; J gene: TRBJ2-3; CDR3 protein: ASSWDSGGARDTQY
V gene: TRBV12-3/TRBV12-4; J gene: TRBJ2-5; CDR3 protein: ASSFRGPGETQY
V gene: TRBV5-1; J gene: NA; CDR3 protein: ASSSSGGMSYNEQY
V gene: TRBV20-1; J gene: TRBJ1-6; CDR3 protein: SARWPSYNSPLH